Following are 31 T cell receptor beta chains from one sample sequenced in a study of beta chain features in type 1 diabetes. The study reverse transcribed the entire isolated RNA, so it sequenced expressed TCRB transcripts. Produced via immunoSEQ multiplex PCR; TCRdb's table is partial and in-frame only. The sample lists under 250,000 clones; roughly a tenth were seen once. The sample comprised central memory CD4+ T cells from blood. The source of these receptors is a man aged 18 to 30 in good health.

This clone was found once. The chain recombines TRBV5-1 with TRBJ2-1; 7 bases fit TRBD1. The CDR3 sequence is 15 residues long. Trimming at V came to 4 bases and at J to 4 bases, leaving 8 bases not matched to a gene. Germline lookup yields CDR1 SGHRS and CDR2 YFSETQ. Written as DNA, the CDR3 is TGCGCCAGCAGCACCGGGGACAGCCCTTACAATGAGCAGTTCTTC. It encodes CASSTGDSPYNEQFF.

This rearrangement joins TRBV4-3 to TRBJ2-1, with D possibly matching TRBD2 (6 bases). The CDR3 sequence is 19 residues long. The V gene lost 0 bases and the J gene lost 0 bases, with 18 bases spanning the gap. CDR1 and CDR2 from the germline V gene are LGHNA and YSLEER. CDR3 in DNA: TGCGCCAGCAGCCAAGAAGCCGGCGGGCCGGAGGGCTCCTACAATGAGCAGTTCTTC. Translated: CASSQEAGGPEGSYNEQFF.

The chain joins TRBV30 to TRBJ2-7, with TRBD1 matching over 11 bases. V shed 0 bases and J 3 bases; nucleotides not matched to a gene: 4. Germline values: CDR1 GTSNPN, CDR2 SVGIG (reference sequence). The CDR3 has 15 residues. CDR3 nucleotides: TGTGCCTGGAGTGTCCCCGGGACAGGGGGCTACGAGCAGTACTTC. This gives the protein CAWSVPGTGGYEQYF.

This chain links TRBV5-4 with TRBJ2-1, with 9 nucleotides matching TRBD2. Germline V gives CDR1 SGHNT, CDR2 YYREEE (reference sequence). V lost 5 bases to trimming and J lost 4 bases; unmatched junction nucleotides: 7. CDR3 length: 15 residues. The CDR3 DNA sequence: TGTGCCAGCAGGCCAGCGGGAGGTTCGTACAATGAGCAGTTCTTC. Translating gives CASRPAGGSYNEQFF.

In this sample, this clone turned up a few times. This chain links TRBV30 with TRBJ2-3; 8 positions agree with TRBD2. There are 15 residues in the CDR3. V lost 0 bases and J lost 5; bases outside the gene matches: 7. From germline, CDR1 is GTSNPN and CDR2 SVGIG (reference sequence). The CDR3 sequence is CAWSVRAGGGDTQYF. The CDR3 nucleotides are TGTGCCTGGAGTGTACGGGCGGGAGGCGGAGATACGCAGTATTTT.

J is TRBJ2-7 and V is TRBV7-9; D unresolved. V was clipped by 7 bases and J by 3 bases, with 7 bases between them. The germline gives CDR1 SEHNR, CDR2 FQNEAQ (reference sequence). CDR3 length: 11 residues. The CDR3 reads CASNQGYEQYF. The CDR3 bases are TGTGCCAGCAACCAAGGCTACGAGCAGTACTTC.

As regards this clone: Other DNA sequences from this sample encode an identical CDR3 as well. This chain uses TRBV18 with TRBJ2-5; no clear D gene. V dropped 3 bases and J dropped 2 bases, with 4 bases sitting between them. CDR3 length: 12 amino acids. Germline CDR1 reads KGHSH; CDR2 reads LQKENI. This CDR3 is CASSPPQETQYF. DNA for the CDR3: TGTGCCAGCTCACCTCCTCAAGAGACCCAGTACTTC. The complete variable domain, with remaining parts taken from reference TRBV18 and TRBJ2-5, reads NAGVMQNPRHLVRRRGQEARLRCSPMKGHSHVYWYRQLPEEGLKFMVYLQKENIIDESGMPKERFSAEFPKEGPSILRIQQVVRGDSAAYFCASSPPQETQYFGPGTRLLVL.

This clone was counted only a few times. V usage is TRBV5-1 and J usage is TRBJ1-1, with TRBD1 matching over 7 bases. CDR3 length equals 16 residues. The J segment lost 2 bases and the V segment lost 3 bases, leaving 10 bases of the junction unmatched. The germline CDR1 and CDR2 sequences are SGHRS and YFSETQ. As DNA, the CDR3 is TGCGCCAGCAGCTCGACACAGGGGTCAGGTAACACTGAAGCTTTCTTT. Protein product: CASSSTQGSGNTEAFF.

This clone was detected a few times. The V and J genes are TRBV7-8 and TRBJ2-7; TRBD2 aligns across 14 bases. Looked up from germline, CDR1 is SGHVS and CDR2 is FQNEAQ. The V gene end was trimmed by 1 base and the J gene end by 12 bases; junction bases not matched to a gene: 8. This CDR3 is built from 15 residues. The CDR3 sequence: CASSLGGTSGSPRYF. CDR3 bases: TGTGCCAGCAGCTTAGGCGGGACTAGCGGGAGTCCCAGGTACTTC.

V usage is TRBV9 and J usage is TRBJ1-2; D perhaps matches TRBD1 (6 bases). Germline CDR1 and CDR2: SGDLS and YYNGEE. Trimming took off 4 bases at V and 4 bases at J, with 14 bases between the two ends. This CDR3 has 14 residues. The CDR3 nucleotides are TGTGCCAGCAGCACCACAGGGTCCCCCTATGGCTACACCTTC. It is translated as CASSTTGSPYGYTF.

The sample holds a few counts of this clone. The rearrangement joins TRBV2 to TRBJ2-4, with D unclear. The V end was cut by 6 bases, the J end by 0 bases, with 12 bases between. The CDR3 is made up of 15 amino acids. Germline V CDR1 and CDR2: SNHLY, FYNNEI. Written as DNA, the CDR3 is TGTGCCAGCAGCCCGCAAGGGATAGCCAAAAACATTCAGTACTTC. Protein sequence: CASSPQGIAKNIQYF.

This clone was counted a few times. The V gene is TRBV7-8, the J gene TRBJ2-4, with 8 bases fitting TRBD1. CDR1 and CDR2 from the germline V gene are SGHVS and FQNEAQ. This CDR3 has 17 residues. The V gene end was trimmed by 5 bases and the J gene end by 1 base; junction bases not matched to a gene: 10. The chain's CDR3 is CASSGNRGTTAKNIQYF. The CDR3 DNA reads TGTGCCAGCAGCGGGAACAGGGGGACAACTGCCAAAAACATTCAGTACTTC.

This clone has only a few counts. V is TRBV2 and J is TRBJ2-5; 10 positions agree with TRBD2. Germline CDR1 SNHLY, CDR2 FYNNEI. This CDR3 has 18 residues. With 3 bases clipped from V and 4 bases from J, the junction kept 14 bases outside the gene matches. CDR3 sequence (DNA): TGTGCCAGCAGTGAGTTACTAGCGGGATCCCTGGCAACAGAGACCCAGTACTTC. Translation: CASSELLAGSLATETQYF.

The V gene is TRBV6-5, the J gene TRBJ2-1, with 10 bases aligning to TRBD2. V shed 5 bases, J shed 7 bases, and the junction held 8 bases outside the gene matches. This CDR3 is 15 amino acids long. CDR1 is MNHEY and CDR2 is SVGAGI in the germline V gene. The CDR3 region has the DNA TGTGCCAGCAGTCCCGATAGCGGGAGGTGGAATGAGCAGTTCTTC. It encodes CASSPDSGRWNEQFF.

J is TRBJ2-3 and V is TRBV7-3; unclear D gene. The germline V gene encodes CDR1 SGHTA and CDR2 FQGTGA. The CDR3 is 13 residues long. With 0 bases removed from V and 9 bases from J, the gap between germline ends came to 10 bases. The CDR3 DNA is TGTGCCAGCAGCTTAACGCTCCCCCCGACGCAGTATTTT. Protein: CASSLTLPPTQYF.

CDR3 region: CASSSDGFSYEQYF. DNA for the CDR3: TGTGCCAGCAGCTCCGACGGATTCTCCTACGAGCAGTACTTC. This sequence joins TRBV5-6 and TRBJ2-7; D gene unclear. The CDR3 sequence is 14 residues long. V dropped 3 bases and J dropped 0 bases, with 10 bases sitting between them. From germline, CDR1 is SGHDT and CDR2 YYEEEE.

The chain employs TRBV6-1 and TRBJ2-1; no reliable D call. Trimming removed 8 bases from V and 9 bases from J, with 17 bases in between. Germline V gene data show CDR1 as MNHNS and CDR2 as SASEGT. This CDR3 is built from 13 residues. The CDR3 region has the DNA TGTGCCAGCGACCGGTCGGGCTTAGGTGAGCAGTTCTTC. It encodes CASDRSGLGEQFF.

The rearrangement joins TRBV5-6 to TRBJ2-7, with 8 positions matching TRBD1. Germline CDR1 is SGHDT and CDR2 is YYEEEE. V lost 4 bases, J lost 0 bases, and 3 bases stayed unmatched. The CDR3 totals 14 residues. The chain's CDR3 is CASSLQGVSYEQYF. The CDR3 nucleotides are TGTGCCAGCAGCCTACAGGGGGTCTCCTACGAGCAGTACTTC.

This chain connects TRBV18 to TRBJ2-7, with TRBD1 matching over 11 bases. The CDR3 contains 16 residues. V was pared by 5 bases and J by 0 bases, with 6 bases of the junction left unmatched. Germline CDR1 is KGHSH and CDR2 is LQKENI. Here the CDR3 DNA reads TGTGCCAGCTCATCATTCGGGACAGGGGGCTCCTACGAGCAGTACTTC. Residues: CASSSFGTGGSYEQYF. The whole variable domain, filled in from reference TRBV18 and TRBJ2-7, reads NAGVMQNPRHLVRRRGQEARLRCSPMKGHSHVYWYRQLPEEGLKFMVYLQKENIIDESGMPKERFSAEFPKEGPSILRIQQVVRGDSAAYFCASSSFGTGGSYEQYFGPGTRLTVT.

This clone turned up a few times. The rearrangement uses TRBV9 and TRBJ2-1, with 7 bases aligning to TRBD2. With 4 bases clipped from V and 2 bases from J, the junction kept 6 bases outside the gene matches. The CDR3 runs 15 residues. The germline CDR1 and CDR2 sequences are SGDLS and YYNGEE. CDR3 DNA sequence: TGTGCCAGCAGCTCCAGACTAGCAGCCTACAATGAGCAGTTCTTC. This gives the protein CASSSRLAAYNEQFF.

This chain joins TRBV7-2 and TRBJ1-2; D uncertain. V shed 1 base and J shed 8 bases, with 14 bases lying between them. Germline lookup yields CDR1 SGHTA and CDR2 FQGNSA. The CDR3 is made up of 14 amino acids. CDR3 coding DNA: TGTGCCAGCAGCTTAGTATACAGAGAAGCAGGCTACACCTTC. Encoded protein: CASSLVYREAGYTF.

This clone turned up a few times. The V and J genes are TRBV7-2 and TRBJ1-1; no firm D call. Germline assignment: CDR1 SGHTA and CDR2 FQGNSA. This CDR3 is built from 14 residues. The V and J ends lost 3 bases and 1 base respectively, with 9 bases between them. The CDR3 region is CASSFVWGNTEAFF. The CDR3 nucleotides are TGTGCCAGCAGCTTCGTCTGGGGGAACACTGAAGCTTTCTTT.

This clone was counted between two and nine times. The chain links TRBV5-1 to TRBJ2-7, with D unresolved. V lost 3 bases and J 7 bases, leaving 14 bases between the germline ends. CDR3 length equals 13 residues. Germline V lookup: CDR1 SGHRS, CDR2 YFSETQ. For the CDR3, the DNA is TGCGCCAGCAGCTACGCAGGACCGCGGGAGCAGTACTTC. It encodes CASSYAGPREQYF.

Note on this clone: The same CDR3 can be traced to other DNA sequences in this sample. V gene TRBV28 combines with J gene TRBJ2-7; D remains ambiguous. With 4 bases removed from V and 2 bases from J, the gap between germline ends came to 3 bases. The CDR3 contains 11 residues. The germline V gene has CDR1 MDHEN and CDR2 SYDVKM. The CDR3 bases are TGTGCCAGCAGTTCTCCCTACGAGCAGTACTTC. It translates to CASSSPYEQYF.

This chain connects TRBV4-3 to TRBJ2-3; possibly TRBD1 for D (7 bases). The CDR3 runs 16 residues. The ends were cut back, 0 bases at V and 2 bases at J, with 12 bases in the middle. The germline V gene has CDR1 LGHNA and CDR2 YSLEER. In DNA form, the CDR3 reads TGCGCCAGCAGCCAAGATCCAGGGGGGAACACAGATACGCAGTATTTT. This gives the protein CASSQDPGGNTDTQYF.

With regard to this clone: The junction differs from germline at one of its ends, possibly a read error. The CDR3 DNA follows: TGTGCTAGCAGCTTAAGTGGGGACTCTGAAGCTTTCTTT. Encoded protein: CASSLSGDSEAFF. The chain joins TRBV7-7 to TRBJ1-1, with D possibly TRBD1 on 5 matching bases. The germline CDR1 and CDR2 sequences are SSHAT and FNYEAQ (reference sequence). The CDR3 sequence is 13 residues long.

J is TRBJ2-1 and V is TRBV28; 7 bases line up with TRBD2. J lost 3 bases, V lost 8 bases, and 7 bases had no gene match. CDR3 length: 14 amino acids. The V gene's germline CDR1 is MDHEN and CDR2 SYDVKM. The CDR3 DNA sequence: TGTGCCAGCCACGGCGCGGGAGTCTACAATGAGCAGTTCTTC. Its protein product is CASHGAGVYNEQFF.

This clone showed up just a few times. DNA of the CDR3: TGTGCCAGCAGCGTAGGGGGGCTGGACTTCACCTACGAGCAGTACTTC. Amino acid sequence: CASSVGGLDFTYEQYF. V is TRBV9 and J is TRBJ2-7; tentative D call: TRBD1 (6 bases). The V end lost 0 bases, the J end lost 2 bases, and 15 bases lay between the germline ends. The CDR3 contains 16 residues. Germline V lookup: CDR1 SGDLS, CDR2 YYNGEE.

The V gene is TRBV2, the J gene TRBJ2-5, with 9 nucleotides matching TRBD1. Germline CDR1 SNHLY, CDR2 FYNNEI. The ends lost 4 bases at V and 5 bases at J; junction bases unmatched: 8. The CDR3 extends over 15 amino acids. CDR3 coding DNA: TGTGCCAGCAGTGTAGAACAGGGGGCTGAGGAGACCCAGTACTTC. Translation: CASSVEQGAEETQYF.

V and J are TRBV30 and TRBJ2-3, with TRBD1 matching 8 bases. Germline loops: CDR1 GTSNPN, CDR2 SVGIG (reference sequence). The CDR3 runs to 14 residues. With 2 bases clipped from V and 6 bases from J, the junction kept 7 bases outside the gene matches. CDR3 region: CAWSIQGARDTQYF. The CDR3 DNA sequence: TGTGCCTGGAGTATTCAGGGGGCAAGGGATACGCAGTATTTT.

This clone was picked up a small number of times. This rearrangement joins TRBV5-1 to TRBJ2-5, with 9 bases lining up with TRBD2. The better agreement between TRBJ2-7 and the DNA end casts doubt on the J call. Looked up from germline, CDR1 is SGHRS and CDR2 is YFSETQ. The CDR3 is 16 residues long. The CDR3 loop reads CASSLNSGRNIDEQYF. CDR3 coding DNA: TGCGCCAGCAGCCTCAACAGCGGGAGGAATATCGACGAGCAGTACTTC.